This is a list of T cell receptor beta chains from one sample in a study of OX40 agonist ivuxolimab in advanced cancers. The repertoire was sequenced with immunoSEQ multiplex PCR; TCRdb's copy has only in-frame clones and lacks some. The sample consists of 70,000 to 75,000 clones, around nine tenths of them appearing once. Specimen: CD4+ or CD8+ T cells sorted from blood, collected in a trial of the OX40 agonist ivuxolimab. The source is an adult with an advanced solid tumor such as melanoma, head and neck, liver or kidney cancer. CDR3s include the opening cysteine and the closing phenylalanine or tryptophan. The D gene is left open where the match is weak. Size tells how often a clone was seen (once, few, many) or the class of an expanded clone, and some rows leave it out.

v_gene	d_gene	abundance	j_gene	CDR3nt	CDR3aa
TRBV11-1	TRBD2	.	TRBJ2-2	TGTGCCAGCAGCCCTAGAACTAGCGGGAGTGGCACCGGGGAGCTGTTTTTT	CASSPRTSGSGTGELFF
TRBV6-1	.	.	TRBJ2-2	TGTGCCAGCAGACTTACAGGTCCCGGGGAGCTGTTTTTT	CASRLTGPGELFF
TRBV27	.	once	TRBJ1-2	TGTGCCAGCAGTTTCGCAGCGTCCGTCTATGGCTACACCTTC	CASSFAASVYGYTF
TRBV7-8	TRBD1	.	TRBJ1-2	TGTGCCAGCAGCCAAACCGACAGGGGCTATGGCTACACCTTC	CASSQTDRGYGYTF
TRBV5-4	.	.	TRBJ1-5	TGTGCCAGCAGCTTGGGTACAGGTCAGCCCCAGCATTTT	CASSLGTGQPQHF
TRBV25-1	TRBD1	.	TRBJ1-5	TGTGCCAGCAGTGACAGCCGGGACAGCTTTTCGGAATACCAGCATTTT	CASSDSRDSFSEYQHF
TRBV14	.	.	TRBJ1-3	TGTGCCAGCAGCCATAGAACCAGCTCTGGAAACACCATATATTTT	CASSHRTSSGNTIYF
TRBV6-5	.	.	TRBJ1-1	TGTGCCAGCAGTATACAATACGAGGGCACTGAAGCTTTCTTT	CASSIQYEGTEAFF
TRBV28	.	.	TRBJ2-5	TGTGCCAGCAGTCAAAGTCGGCTCCCGGGGCGGACCCAGTACTTC	CASSQSRLPGRTQYF
TRBV5-4	TRBD2	.	TRBJ2-1	TGTGCCACAACTAGCGGGACCTACAATGAGCAGTTCTTC	CATTSGTYNEQFF
TRBV21-1	.	.	TRBJ2-7	TGTGCCAGCAGCAAAGGGGGACAGGACCCAACGAAGTACTTC	CASSKGGQDPTKYF
TRBV14	TRBD1	.	TRBJ2-1	TGTGCCAGCAGCCAAGTTACAGGGGGGTACAATGAGCAGTTCTTC	CASSQVTGGYNEQFF
TRBV2	.	once	TRBJ1-2	TGTGCCAGCAGTGTCGGCAGAATCTATGGCTACACCTTC	CASSVGRIYGYTF
TRBV6-1	.	.	TRBJ2-1	TGTGCCAGCAGTGAAGATGATAGTGCGAATGAGCAGTTCTTC	CASSEDDSANEQFF
TRBV27	TRBD1	.	TRBJ1-2	TGTGCCAGCGCCCGGGAGGGGGCCGGGACAGGGTTTAACTATGGCTACACCTTC	CASAREGAGTGFNYGYTF
TRBV19	TRBD2	.	TRBJ2-7	TGTGCCACTAGGTCGCCCGGGACTAGCCCACACGAGCAGTACTTC	CATRSPGTSPHEQYF
TRBV5-1	.	.	TRBJ1-1	TGCGCCAGCAGCCGGGCAGGGGCTTCGAACACTGAAGCTTTCTTT	CASSRAGASNTEAFF
TRBV28	.	.	TRBJ2-7	TGTGCCAGCAGTCCGCCCGGGGCTTACGAGCAGTACTTC	CASSPPGAYEQYF
TRBV7-8	.	.	TRBJ2-1	TGTGCCAGCAGTGGGGGGGGCGGTATGGGCAATGAGCAGTTCTTC	CASSGGGGMGNEQFF
TRBV18	.	.	TRBJ2-2	TGTGCCAGCTCACCACCGCAGGAAACCGGGGAGCTGTTTTTT	CASSPPQETGELFF
TRBV11-2	.	once	TRBJ1-4	TGTGCCAGCAGCTTAGGGGCGTACGAAAAACTGTTTTTT	CASSLGAYEKLFF
TRBV6-1	TRBD2	.	TRBJ2-3	TGTGCCAGCAGTGGGACTAGCGGGAGAGGAAGGACAGATACGCAGTATTTT	CASSGTSGRGRTDTQYF
TRBV6-1	.	once	TRBJ1-5	TGTGCCAGCAGTGAAGTTTCAGGGGTTCAGCCCCAGCATTTT	CASSEVSGVQPQHF
TRBV4-1	TRBD1	.	TRBJ1-4	TGCGCCAGCAGCCAAAACCCGGGACAGGGGCATGAAAAACTGTTTTTT	CASSQNPGQGHEKLFF
TRBV19	.	.	TRBJ1-1	TGTGCCAGTAAGCGGGGGGTCAACACTGAAGCTTTCTTT	CASKRGVNTEAFF
TRBV5-1	.	.	TRBJ2-1	TGCGCCAGCAGCCAGGGACCGCCCGGGGCATACAATGAGCAGTTCTTC	CASSQGPPGAYNEQFF
TRBV19	.	.	TRBJ1-1	TGTGCCAGTAGTGCCCCTGTGAGGGTCCCTGAAGCTTTCTTT	CASSAPVRVPEAFF
TRBV14	TRBD2	.	TRBJ2-7	TGTGCCAGCAGCCAAGATCAGGTGCGGGGGGCCTACGAGCAGTACTTC	CASSQDQVRGAYEQYF
TRBV7-2	.	.	TRBJ1-2	TGTGCCAGCAGCTTTGGACAGTCCTATGGCTACACCTTC	CASSFGQSYGYTF
TRBV15	TRBD1	.	TRBJ1-2	TGTGCCACCAGCAGAGAGCAGGGGGCGGAGACCGGCTACACCTTC	CATSREQGAETGYTF
TRBV2	.	.	TRBJ2-3	TGTGCCAGCAGTGTTGAGGGGCTGAATACGCAGTATTTT	CASSVEGLNTQYF
TRBV5-6	TRBD2	.	TRBJ2-5	TGTGCCAGCAGCCACATGGCGGGAGCCCAAGAGACCCAGTACTTC	CASSHMAGAQETQYF
TRBV5-1	TRBD2	.	TRBJ2-3	TGCGCCAGCAGTAGCGGGAGGGGAACTAGCACAGATACGCAGTATTTT	CASSSGRGTSTDTQYF
TRBV6-1	.	.	TRBJ1-2	TGTGCCAGCAGTGAAGGGCCGCTAGCTAACTATGGCTACACCTTC	CASSEGPLANYGYTF
TRBV18	.	.	TRBJ2-7	TGTGCCAGCTCACCGAGGACAGACCGGGTTGAGCAGTACTTC	CASSPRTDRVEQYF
TRBV2	TRBD2	.	TRBJ2-7	TGTGCCAGCAGAGAGACTAGCGGGAGGGTGTACGAGCAGTACTTC	CASRETSGRVYEQYF
TRBV10-3	.	.	TRBJ1-2	TGTGCCATCAGTGAGCAGGGAGGCGGCTACACCTTC	CAISEQGGGYTF
TRBV19	.	.	TRBJ1-2	TGTGCCAGTAGTATAGATTGGAGGGACCACGCTAACTATGGCTACACCTTC	CASSIDWRDHANYGYTF
TRBV6-5	.	.	TRBJ1-1	TGTGCCAGCAGTTCTGGGACCCTAGCTTTCTTT	CASSSGTLAFF
TRBV30	TRBD2	.	TRBJ2-5	TGTGCCTGGATCAGAGCGGGAGGGGGTCAAGAGACCCAGTACTTC	CAWIRAGGGQETQYF